These T cell receptor beta chains were read from a single sample in a study of OX40 agonist ivuxolimab in advanced cancers. Profiling relied on immunoSEQ multiplex PCR, and the TCRdb table lists in-frame clones only, not all of them. The sample lists 75,000 to 95,000 clones, 75% to 90% occurring once. Sample: CD4+ or CD8+ T cells sorted from blood, taken in a trial of the OX40 agonist ivuxolimab. The receptors come from an adult with an advanced solid tumor such as melanoma, head and neck, liver or kidney cancer. Each CDR3 is given with its conserved first and last residue.

TRBV7-6	TRBJ2-5	CASSVLSGRARETQYF
TRBV9	TRBJ1-2	CASSEPGWDVSGDGYTF
TRBV28	TRBJ2-7	CASSSPGTGDFYEQYF
TRBV18	TRBJ1-1	CASSRTGVTEAFF
TRBV12-5	TRBJ1-1	CASGGQCPTLLNTEAFF
TRBV7-6	TRBJ2-1	CASSSGIGDEQFF
TRBV13	TRBJ2-3	CASSLALDTQYF
TRBV7-8	TRBJ2-1	CASSPSRGSDEQFF
TRBV7-7	TRBJ2-5	CASSFFGETQYF
TRBV6-4	TRBJ2-3	CASSEDRTTDTQYF
TRBV11-2	TRBJ2-5	CASSPLGGRETQYF
TRBV21-1	TRBJ2-7	CASNTYGQYF
TRBV9	TRBJ2-1	CASSVGTSVTYNEQFF
TRBV6-5	TRBJ2-1	CASIPPGGGEQFF
TRBV5-1	TRBJ1-5	CASSSSGYRGNQPQHF
TRBV29-1	TRBJ2-7	CSVEDPDSPYEQYF
TRBV4-1	TRBJ2-3	CASSRTGGEDTQYF
TRBV5-6	TRBJ2-3	CASSLNGGDTQYF
TRBV11-3	TRBJ2-5	CASSSRDRKETQYF
TRBV7-9	TRBJ2-5	CASSFRTWGVGQETQYF
TRBV18	TRBJ2-3	CASSRLAGGTDTQYF
TRBV19	TRBJ2-1	CASSPIRDYNNEQFF
TRBV5-6	TRBJ1-5	CASSLGNQPQHF
TRBV5-1	TRBJ2-7	CASRLTETYEQYF
TRBV19	TRBJ2-3	CASSIDSATGITDTQYF
TRBV9	TRBJ2-7	CASSVGRSEQYF
TRBV4-1	TRBJ2-7	CASSQGPGGYYEQYF
TRBV10-3	TRBJ1-2	CAISAGTAYGYTF
TRBV15	TRBJ1-1	CATSRMTTGNTEAFF
TRBV10-1	TRBJ2-7	CASSESVADYEQYF
TRBV6-5	TRBJ2-1	CASRRILGAEQFF
TRBV6-5	NA	CASSRGPSYEQYF
TRBV5-1	TRBJ2-7	CASSLEHPLTYEQYF
TRBV9	TRBJ2-5	CASSRFDRFQETQYF
TRBV6-6	TRBJ2-7	CASTSRAQAYEQYF
TRBV30	TRBJ2-2	CAWSRQGTPGELFF
TRBV9	TRBJ2-1	CASSLSSGRLNEQFF
TRBV5-5	TRBJ1-1	CASSLKGDNDYTEAFF
TRBV27	TRBJ1-6	CASSFSYNSPLHF
TRBV30	TRBJ2-7	CAWARTGGYEQYF
TRBV6-1	TRBJ2-3	CASRGQSTDTQYF
TRBV27	TRBJ1-6	CASSRSDSPSSYNSPLHF
TRBV18	TRBJ2-5	CASSPQGSGETQYF
TRBV9	TRBJ2-7	CASSVDGVSYEQYF
TRBV7-2	TRBJ2-3	CASSSAGTSGYTQYF
TRBV2	TRBJ1-1	CASSEPKLPQDRNTEAFF
TRBV5-1	NA	CASSIRGRGYEQYF
TRBV19	TRBJ2-2	CASSIAAPGELFF
TRBV6-6	TRBJ1-2	CASSLGVGQLYGYTF
TRBV27	TRBJ2-1	CASTKVFPSGPYNEQFF
TRBV2	TRBJ2-7	CASSEHREPYEQYF
TRBV5-1	NA	CASSLAVASYEQYF
TRBV28	TRBJ2-1	CASSLGTVTQGDEQFF
TRBV10-3	TRBJ2-1	CAISERRSEEQFF
TRBV7-9	TRBJ2-1	CASSLGLAANEQFF
TRBV5-1	TRBJ2-7	CASIAQTGTAKEQYF